The rows below give T cell receptor beta chains drawn from one sample of a study of shared clonotypes between healthy human individuals. Sequenced by immunoSEQ multiplex PCR; TCRdb stores in-frame clones only, minus some. This sample has over a million clones, with more than 60% found just once. Source material: memory CD4+ T cells sorted from blood. The receptors shown here come from a man younger than 35 in good health. Both conserved end residues are part of each CDR3.

V: TRBV27
length: 15
J: TRBJ2-7
CDR3: CASSPRGDISYEQYF

V: TRBV2
length: 17
J: TRBJ2-2
CDR3: CASSVGMDPYFTGELFF

V: TRBV19
length: 14
J: TRBJ2-1
CDR3: CATQRAGGTNEQFF

V: TRBV6-6
length: 16
J: TRBJ1-3
CDR3: CASSQSSRGGSNTIYF

V: TRBV7-9
length: 14
J: TRBJ2-1
CDR3: CASSLQGWANEQFF

V: TRBV19
length: 14
J: TRBJ1-3
CDR3: CASSIEGSGNTIYF

V: TRBV2
length: 15
J: TRBJ2-3
CDR3: CASSTSGTSTDTQYF

V: TRBV2
length: 14
J: TRBJ1-1
CDR3: CASSNYRGGPEAFF

V: TRBV5-5
length: 15
J: TRBJ1-6
CDR3: CASSLSGSYNSPLHF

V: TRBV4-1
length: 13
J: TRBJ2-1
CDR3: CASSPGTNNEQFF

V: TRBV4-3
length: 18
J: TRBJ2-7
CDR3: CASSQDYIATSGSYEQYF

V: TRBV28
length: 13
J: TRBJ1-2
CDR3: CASKATAQFGYTF

V: TRBV11-2
length: 15
J: TRBJ1-6
CDR3: CASSLGDRRNSPLHF

V: TRBV18
length: 14
J: TRBJ2-7
CDR3: CASSPPANLYEQYF

V: TRBV5-6
length: 13
J: TRBJ1-1
CDR3: CASSQGGDTEAFF

V: TRBV7-9
length: 15
J: TRBJ1-4
CDR3: CASSLGRADNEKLFF

V: TRBV10-2
length: 16
J: TRBJ2-2
CDR3: CASIRTSGGPAGELFF

V: TRBV5-1
length: 15
J: TRBJ2-3
CDR3: CASSLARTSTDTQYF

V: TRBV7-2
length: 16
J: TRBJ2-5
CDR3: CASSLNSILNQETQYF

V: TRBV2
length: 12
J: TRBJ2-2
CDR3: CASSLVAGELFF

V: TRBV2
length: 15
J: TRBJ2-1
CDR3: CASSGTSVVRWFQFF

V: TRBV6-1
length: 13
J: TRBJ1-2
CDR3: CASSEALPWGYTF

V: TRBV9
length: 14
J: TRBJ1-2
CDR3: CASSVATGNYGYTF